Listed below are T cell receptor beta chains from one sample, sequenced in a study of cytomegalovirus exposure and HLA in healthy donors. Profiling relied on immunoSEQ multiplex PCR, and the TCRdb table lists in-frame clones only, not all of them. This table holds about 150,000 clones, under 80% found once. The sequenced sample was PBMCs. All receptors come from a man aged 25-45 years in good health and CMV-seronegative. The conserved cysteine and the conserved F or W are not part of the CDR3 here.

CDR3aa: SVLSGQAGGYT; j_gene: TRBJ1-2; v_gene: TRBV29-1
CDR3aa: ASSIVHDSNQPQN; j_gene: TRBJ1-5; v_gene: TRBV19
CDR3aa: SVGSSGGYNEQF; j_gene: TRBJ2-1; v_gene: TRBV29-1
CDR3aa: ASSPGGGQGTEAF; j_gene: TRBJ1-1; v_gene: TRBV27
CDR3aa: ASSLAEDSYNEQF; j_gene: TRBJ2-1; v_gene: TRBV7-6
CDR3aa: ASSDPSGGIQETQY; j_gene: TRBJ2-5; v_gene: TRBV2
CDR3aa: SVEEADTEAF; j_gene: TRBJ1-1; v_gene: TRBV29-1
CDR3aa: ASSVVPPGDGYT; j_gene: TRBJ1-2; v_gene: TRBV9
CDR3aa: SVNAGTGVHGYP; j_gene: TRBJ1-2; v_gene: TRBV29-1
CDR3aa: ASRDRAVGDTQY; j_gene: TRBJ2-3; v_gene: TRBV2